This is a list of T cell receptor beta chains from one sample in a study of beta chain features in type 1 diabetes. Assay used: immunoSEQ multiplex PCR; TCRdb lists only in-frame clones, some missing. The sample contains just under 150,000 clones, about 10% of which appear only once. The sample consisted of naive CD4+ T cells from blood. The receptors were gathered from a man between 18 and 29 years old in good health. Both conserved end residues are trimmed from each CDR3. D genes are given only for firm matches.

V gene	D gene	CDR3 protein
TRBV6-6	TRBD1	ASGRDRYSYEQY
TRBV10-3	NA	AISEINQPQH
TRBV30	NA	AWSVGGPDNQPQH
TRBV4-1	NA	ASSQDWPRAGELF
TRBV27	TRBD2	ASTRTSGGPTDTQY
TRBV5-6	NA	ASSFTGPQRQY
TRBV11-2	TRBD1	ASSPGTGYGYT
TRBV4-3	TRBD1	ASSQGTGLYGYT
TRBV5-4	NA	ASRSANEQF
TRBV18	NA	ASSPRYSTDTQY
TRBV18	NA	ASSPVRAQNIQY
TRBV19	TRBD2	ASSPGAGGLNEQF
TRBV20-1	NA	SATMVSEAF
TRBV7-2	TRBD1	ASSLALGTGGSPLH
TRBV7-2	NA	ASWDISGNTIY
TRBV14	TRBD2	ASSQGAGAYTDTQY